This T cell receptor (beta chain) was observed in a study of cytomegalovirus exposure and HLA in healthy donors. Study outcomes and limitations: The study labeled 150 to 200 TCR beta chains cytomegalovirus-associated. Most subjects' HLA-A and HLA-B alleles were reportedly predicted from TCR beta sequences. Usually a TCR sequence was rare, but some public TCRs were found in many donors.

Both 60 Vbeta primers and 13 Jbeta primers went into the PCR. Here immunoSEQ multiplex PCR was the method, and the copy in TCRdb shows in-frame clones only, minus some. The repertoire holds about 170,000 clones, approximately 78% seen once, with roughly 13% in the top ten. V gave up 2 bases and J gave up 6 bases; unmatched junction bases: 4. The CDR3 runs 15 residues. From germline, CDR1 is MNHNY and CDR2 SVGAGI (reference sequence). To note about this clone: Its antigen is currently unknown.

The V and J genes are TRBV6-6 and TRBJ2-2, with 9 nucleotides matching TRBD1. The receptor's source is a woman in her forties or fifties in good health and CMV-seropositive. The sample consisted of PBMCs. CDR3 in DNA: TGTGCCAGCAGTTACGCGGGACAGGGCTCCGGGGAGCTGTTTTTT. Translation: CASSYAGQGSGELFF.